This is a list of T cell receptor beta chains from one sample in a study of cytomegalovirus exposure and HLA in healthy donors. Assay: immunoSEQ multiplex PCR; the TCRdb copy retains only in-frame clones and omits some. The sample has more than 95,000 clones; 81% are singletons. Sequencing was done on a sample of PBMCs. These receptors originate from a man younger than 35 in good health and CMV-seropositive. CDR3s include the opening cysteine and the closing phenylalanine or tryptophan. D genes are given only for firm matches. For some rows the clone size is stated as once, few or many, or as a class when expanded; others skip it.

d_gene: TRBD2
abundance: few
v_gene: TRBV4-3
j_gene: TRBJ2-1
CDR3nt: TGCGCCAGCAGCCAAGGAAGCGCGGGGGGGATCAATGAGCAGTTCTTC
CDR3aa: CASSQGSAGGINEQFF

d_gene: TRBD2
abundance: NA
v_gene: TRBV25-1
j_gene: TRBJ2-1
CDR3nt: TGTGCCAGCAGTGAGGATGGGCGCGGGAGGTACAATGAGCAGTTCTTC
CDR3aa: CASSEDGRGRYNEQFF

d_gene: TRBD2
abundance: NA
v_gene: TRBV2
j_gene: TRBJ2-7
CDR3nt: TGTGCCACCGCGGGAGTTTGGTCCTACGAGCAGTACTTC
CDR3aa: CATAGVWSYEQYF

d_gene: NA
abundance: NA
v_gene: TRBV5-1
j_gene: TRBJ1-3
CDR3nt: TGCGCCAGCAGCTTGGACAGTTCTAACTCTGGAAACACCATATATTTT
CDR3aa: CASSLDSSNSGNTIYF

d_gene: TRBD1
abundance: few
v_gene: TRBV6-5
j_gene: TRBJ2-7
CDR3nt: TGTGCCAGCAGTCCCCGGACAGGGTCCTACGAGCAGTACTTC
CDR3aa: CASSPRTGSYEQYF

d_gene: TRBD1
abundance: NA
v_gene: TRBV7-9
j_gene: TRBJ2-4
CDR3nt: TGTGCCAGCAGCACCCGACAGGGGGCGTCGAACATTCAGTACTTC
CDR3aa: CASSTRQGASNIQYF

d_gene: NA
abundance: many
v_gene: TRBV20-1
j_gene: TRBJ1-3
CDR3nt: TGCAGTGCCGTAAAAGGAAACACCATATATTTT
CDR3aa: CSAVKGNTIYF

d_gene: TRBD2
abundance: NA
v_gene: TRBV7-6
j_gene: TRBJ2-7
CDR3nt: TGTGCCAGCAGCTCAATAGCGGGGCCATACGAGCAGTACTTC
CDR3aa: CASSSIAGPYEQYF

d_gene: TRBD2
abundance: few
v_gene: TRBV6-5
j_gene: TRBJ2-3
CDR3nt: TGTGCCAGCAGGATAGCGGGAGGGCCGCATACGCAGTATTTT
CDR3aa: CASRIAGGPHTQYF

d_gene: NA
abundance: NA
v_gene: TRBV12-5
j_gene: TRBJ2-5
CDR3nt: TGTGCTAGTGGTTTGGTACTGGGGGCTCAAGAGACCCAGTACTTC
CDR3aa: CASGLVLGAQETQYF

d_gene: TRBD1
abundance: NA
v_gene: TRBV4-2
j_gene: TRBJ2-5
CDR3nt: TGTGCCAGCAGCCCACTAAACCGGGACAGGTACCAAGAGACCCAGTACTTC
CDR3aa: CASSPLNRDRYQETQYF

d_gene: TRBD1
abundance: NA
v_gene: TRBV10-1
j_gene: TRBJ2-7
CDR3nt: TGCGCCAGCAGTGCCGGGACAGGGGTAGGGACCTACGAGCAGTACTTC
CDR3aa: CASSAGTGVGTYEQYF

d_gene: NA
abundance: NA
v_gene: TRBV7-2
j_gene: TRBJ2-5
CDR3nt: TGTGCCAGCAGCTTATACCAGATCCCGCAAGAGACCCAGTACTTC
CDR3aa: CASSLYQIPQETQYF

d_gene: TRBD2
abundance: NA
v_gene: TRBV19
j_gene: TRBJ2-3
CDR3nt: TGTGCCAGTAGTTCAAGGGGGACTAGCGGCTCTACGCAGTATTTT
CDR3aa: CASSSRGTSGSTQYF

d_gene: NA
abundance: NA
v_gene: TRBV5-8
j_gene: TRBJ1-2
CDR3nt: TGTGCCAGCAGCCCGGAGGCGGGTCTCGCTATTTTTAGCACCTTC
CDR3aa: CASSPEAGLAIFSTF

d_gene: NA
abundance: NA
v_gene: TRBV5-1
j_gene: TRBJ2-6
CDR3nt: TGCGCCAGCAGCTTGGGGGGGGCTGGGGCCAACGTCCTGACTTTC
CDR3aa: CASSLGGAGANVLTF

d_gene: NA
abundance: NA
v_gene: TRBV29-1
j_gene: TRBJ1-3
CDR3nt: TGCAGCGTTGAAGGGACACCTCCTGGAAACACCATATATTTT
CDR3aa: CSVEGTPPGNTIYF

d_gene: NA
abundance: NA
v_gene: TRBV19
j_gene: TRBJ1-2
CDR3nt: TGTGCCAGTAGTATGACCCGGGGGAGCGTCTATGGCTACACCTTC
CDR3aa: CASSMTRGSVYGYTF

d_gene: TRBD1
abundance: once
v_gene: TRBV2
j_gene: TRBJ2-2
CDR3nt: TGTGCCAGCAGCGAAACCGGGACAGGTCCGATTTCGAACACCGGGGAGCTGTTTTTT
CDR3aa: CASSETGTGPISNTGELFF

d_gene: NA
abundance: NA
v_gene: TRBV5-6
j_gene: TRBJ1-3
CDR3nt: TGTGCCAGCAGCTTTTTGACAGACTCTGGAAACACCATATATTTT
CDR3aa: CASSFLTDSGNTIYF

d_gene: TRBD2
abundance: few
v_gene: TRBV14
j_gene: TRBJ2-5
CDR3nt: TGTGCCAGCAGCCAACGGGACGACGGGGGGGCCCAGTACTTC
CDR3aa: CASSQRDDGGAQYF

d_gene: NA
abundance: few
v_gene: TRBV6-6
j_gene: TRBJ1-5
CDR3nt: TGTGCCAGCACCCACGGGGAGGGTGGCAATCAGCCCCAGCATTTT
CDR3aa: CASTHGEGGNQPQHF

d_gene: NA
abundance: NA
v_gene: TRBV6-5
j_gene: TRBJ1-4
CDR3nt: TGTGCCAGCAGTCTCTCAGGGGCAACTAATGAAAAACTGTTTTTT
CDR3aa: CASSLSGATNEKLFF

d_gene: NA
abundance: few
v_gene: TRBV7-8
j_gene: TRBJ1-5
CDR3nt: TGTGCCAGCAGCTTAGAGGGGGTTGGTCAGCCCCAGCATTTT
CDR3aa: CASSLEGVGQPQHF

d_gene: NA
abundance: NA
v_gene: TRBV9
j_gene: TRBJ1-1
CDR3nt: TGTGCCAGCAGCGTAGTATGGGGGGAAGTCGTCTTT
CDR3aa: CASSVVWGEVVF

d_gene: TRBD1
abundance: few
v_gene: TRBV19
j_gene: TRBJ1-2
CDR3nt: TGTGCCAGTAGTAGACAGGGGGCGGCTTATGGCTACACCTTC
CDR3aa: CASSRQGAAYGYTF

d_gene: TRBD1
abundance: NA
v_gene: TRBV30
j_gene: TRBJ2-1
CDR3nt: TGTGCCTGGGGACAGGGGAACGCTGAGCAGTTCTTC
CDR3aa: CAWGQGNAEQFF

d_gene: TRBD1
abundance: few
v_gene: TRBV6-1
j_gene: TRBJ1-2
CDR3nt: TGTGCCACGAGGACAGGGGAAATCTATGGCTACACCTTC
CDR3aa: CATRTGEIYGYTF

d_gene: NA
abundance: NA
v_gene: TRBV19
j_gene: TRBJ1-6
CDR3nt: TGTGCCAGTAGTATAGCAGGCAGAAAATCAAACTCCTATAATTCACCCCTCCACTTT
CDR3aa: CASSIAGRKSNSYNSPLHF

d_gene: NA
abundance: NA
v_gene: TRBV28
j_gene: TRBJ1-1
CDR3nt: TGTGCCAGCAGTTCGCCAGGGATGGGAATAGAAGCTTTCTTT
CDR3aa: CASSSPGMGIEAFF

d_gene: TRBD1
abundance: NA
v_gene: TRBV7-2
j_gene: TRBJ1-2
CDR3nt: TGTGCCAGCAGCTCCTTGGACAGGGTGAATGGCTACACCTTC
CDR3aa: CASSSLDRVNGYTF

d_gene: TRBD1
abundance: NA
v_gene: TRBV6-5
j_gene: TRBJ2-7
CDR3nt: TGTGCCAGCAGTTACCAGGGGGCTAGTCTACTGTACTTC
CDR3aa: CASSYQGASLLYF

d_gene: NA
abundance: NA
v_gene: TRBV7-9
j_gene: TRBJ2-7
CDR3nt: TGTGCCAGCAGCCGTACTGGGGGGACCTACGAGCAGTACTTC
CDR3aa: CASSRTGGTYEQYF

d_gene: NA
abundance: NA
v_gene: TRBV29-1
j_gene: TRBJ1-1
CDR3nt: TGCAGCGTTGAGGGGAGAGAAGCTTTCTTT
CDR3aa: CSVEGREAFF

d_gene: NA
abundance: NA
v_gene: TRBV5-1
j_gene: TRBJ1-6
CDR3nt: TGCGCCAGCAGCCCCGAGGGCCCTGGGGATTCACCCCTCCACTTT
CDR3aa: CASSPEGPGDSPLHF

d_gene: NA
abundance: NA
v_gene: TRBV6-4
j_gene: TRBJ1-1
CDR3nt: TGTGCCAGCAGTGACTGGCTGAACACTGAAGCTTTCTTT
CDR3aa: CASSDWLNTEAFF

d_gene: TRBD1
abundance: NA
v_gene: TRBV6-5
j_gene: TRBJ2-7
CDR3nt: TGTGCCAGCAGCAGCGACAGGGATCCCCACGAGCAGTACTTC
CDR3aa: CASSSDRDPHEQYF

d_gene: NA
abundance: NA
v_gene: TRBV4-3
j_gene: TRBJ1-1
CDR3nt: TGCGCCAGCAGCCAAGATAGGCAGGGAGGGCCTTTCTTT
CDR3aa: CASSQDRQGGPFF

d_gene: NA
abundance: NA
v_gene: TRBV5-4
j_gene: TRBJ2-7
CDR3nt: TGTGCCAGCAGTCAACAGGGAAACGAGCAGTACTTC
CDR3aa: CASSQQGNEQYF

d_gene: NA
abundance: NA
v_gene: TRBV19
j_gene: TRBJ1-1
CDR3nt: TGTGCCAGTAGTATTCAGCAGGGAGGAACTGAAGCTTTCTTT
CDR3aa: CASSIQQGGTEAFF

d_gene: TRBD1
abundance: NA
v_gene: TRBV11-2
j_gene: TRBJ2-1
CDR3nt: TGTGCCAGCAGCTGGCGGTGGACAGGGGTATTGAATGAGCAGTTCTTC
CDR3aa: CASSWRWTGVLNEQFF

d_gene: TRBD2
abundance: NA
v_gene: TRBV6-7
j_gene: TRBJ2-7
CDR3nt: TGTGCCAGCGCGAGACTAGCGGGACCCTACGAGCAGTACTTC
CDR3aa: CASARLAGPYEQYF

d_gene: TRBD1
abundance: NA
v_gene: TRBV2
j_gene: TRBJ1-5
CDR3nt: TGTGCCAGCAGCGGACGGGACAGCCGCAATCAGCCCCAGCATTTT
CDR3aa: CASSGRDSRNQPQHF

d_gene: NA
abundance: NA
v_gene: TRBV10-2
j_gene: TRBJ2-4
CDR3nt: TGCGCCAGCAGGGGGGTCGGGGGAAACATTCAGTACTTC
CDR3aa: CASRGVGGNIQYF

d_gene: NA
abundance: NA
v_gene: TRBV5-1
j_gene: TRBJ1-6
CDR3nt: TGCGCCAGCAGCTTGGTAGTCTTGAGCTCCTATAATTCACCCCTCCACTTT
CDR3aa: CASSLVVLSSYNSPLHF

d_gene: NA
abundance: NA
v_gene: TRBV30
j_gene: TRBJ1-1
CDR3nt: TGTGCCTGGAGTCGGGGAGGGGGTACTGAAGCTTTCTTT
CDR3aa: CAWSRGGGTEAFF

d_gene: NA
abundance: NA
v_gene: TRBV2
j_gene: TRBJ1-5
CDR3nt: TGTGCCAGCAGTGTAGACGGAGACGGTCAGCCCCAGCATTTT
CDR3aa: CASSVDGDGQPQHF

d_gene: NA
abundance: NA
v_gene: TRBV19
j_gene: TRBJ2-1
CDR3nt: TGTGCCAGTAGTAGGGGACTGGAGGCTTTTTTACTCGATGAGCAGTTCTTC
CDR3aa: CASSRGLEAFLLDEQFF

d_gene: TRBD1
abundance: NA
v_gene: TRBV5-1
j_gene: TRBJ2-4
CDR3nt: TGCGCCAGCAGCTGGACAGGGGGAAACATTCAGTACTTC
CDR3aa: CASSWTGGNIQYF

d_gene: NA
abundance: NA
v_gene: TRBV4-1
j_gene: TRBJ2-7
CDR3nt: TGCGCCAGCAGCCGAACGGAGATCTCCTACGAGCAGTACTTC
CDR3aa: CASSRTEISYEQYF

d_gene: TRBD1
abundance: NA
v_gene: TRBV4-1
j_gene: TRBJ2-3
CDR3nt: TGCGCCAGCAGCCAGGGTCAGGGGGCGAGGATAGCCACAGATACGCAGTATTTT
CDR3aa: CASSQGQGARIATDTQYF

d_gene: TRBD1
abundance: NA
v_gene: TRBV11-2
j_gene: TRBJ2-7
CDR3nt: TGTGCCAGCAGCTTAGAGGTGACAGGGGGCGAGCAGTACTTC
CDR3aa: CASSLEVTGGEQYF

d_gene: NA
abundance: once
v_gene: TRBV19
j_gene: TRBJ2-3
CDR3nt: TGTGCCAGTAGTTACGGCAGGGGCACAGATACGCAGTATTTT
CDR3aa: CASSYGRGTDTQYF

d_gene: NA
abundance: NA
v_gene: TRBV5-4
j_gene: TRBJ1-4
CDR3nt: TGTGCCAGCAGCTTAGCCGGGGATAATGAAAAACTGTTTTTT
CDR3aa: CASSLAGDNEKLFF

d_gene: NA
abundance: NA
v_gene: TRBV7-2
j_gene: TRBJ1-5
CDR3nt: TGTGCCAGCAGCCTGAGAGTAGATCAGCCCCAGCATTTT
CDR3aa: CASSLRVDQPQHF

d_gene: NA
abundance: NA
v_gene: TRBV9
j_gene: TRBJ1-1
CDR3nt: TGTGCCAGCGGGAAACCAGGGAGGGGGAACACTGAAGCTTTCTTT
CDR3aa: CASGKPGRGNTEAFF

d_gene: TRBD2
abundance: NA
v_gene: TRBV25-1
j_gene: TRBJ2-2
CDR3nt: TGTGCCAGCAGTGAATGGGGAGGGGTGAACACCGGGGAGCTGTTTTTT
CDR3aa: CASSEWGGVNTGELFF

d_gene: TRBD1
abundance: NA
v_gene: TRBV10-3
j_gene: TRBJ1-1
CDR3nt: TGTGCCATCAGTGCAAATCCGGACAGGGGTGGAACTGAAGCTTTCTTT
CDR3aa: CAISANPDRGGTEAFF

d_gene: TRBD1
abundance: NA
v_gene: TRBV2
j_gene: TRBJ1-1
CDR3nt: TGTGCCAGCAGTGAACGGACAGGGCACGGCACTGAAGCTTTCTTT
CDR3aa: CASSERTGHGTEAFF